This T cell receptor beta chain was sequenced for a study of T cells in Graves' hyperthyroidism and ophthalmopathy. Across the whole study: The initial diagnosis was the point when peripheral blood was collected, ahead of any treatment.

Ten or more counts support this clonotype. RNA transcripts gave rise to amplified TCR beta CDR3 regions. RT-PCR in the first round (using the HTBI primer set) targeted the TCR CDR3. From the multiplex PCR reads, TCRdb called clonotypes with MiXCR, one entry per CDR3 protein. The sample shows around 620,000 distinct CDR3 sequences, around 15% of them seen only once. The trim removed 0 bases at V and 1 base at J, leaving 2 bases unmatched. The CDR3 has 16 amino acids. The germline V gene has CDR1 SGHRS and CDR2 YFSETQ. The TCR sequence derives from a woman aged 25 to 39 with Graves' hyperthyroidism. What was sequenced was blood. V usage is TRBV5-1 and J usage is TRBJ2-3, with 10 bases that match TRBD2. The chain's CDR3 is CASSLGLAGRTDTQYF. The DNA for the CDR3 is TGCGCCAGCAGCTTGGGACTAGCGGGCCGCACAGATACGCAGTATTTT.